The 11 T cell receptor beta chains given below trace back to one sample, sequenced in a study of T cell changes during pregnancy in multiple sclerosis. Sequencing was performed with immunoSEQ multiplex PCR; in TCRdb, only in-frame clones are kept and a portion is missing. The sample holds around 70,000 clones, almost 95% seen once. The source was peripheral blood, collected before pregnancy. Receptors were obtained from a female donor with multiple sclerosis, enrolled in a pregnancy study.

The table lists this clone with a count of one. The chain recombines TRBV6-1 with TRBJ1-1, with a weak D call TRBD1 (6 bases). CDR3 size: 13 residues. The germline gives CDR1 MNHNS, CDR2 SASEGT. The V end lost 2 bases, the J end lost 10 bases, and 14 bases lay between the germline ends. DNA for the CDR3: TGTGCCAGCAGTGAAACGGGGGGGCGGGCAGCTTTCTTT. This translates into CASSETGGRAAFF.

V and J are TRBV7-2 and TRBJ2-3, with TRBD2 matching over 8 bases. J lost 6 bases, V lost 0 bases, and 8 bases had no gene match. The V gene's germline CDR1 is SGHTA and CDR2 FQGNSA. This CDR3 has 16 residues. CDR3 region: CASSLAPRLASDTQYF. DNA of the CDR3: TGTGCCAGCAGCTTAGCCCCTCGACTAGCGTCGGATACGCAGTATTTT.

This sequence joins TRBV5-6 and TRBJ1-1; D unresolved. Germline assignment: CDR1 SGHDT and CDR2 YYEEEE. V gave up 4 bases and J gave up 5 bases, with 12 bases separating them. The CDR3 consists of 13 residues. The CDR3 here is CASSPPGETEAFF. For the CDR3, the DNA is TGTGCCAGCAGCCCCCCCGGGGAAACTGAAGCTTTCTTT.

The rearrangement uses TRBV4-3 and TRBJ1-3, with D possibly being TRBD1 (5 bases). CDR3 length: 15 residues. CDR1 is LGHNA, CDR2 YSLEER, per germline. Trimming took 0 bases from V and 5 from J, leaving 11 bases between them. CDR3 nucleotide sequence: TGCGCCAGCAGCCAAGACGGCGGGGCACGAAACACCATATATTTT. Amino acid sequence: CASSQDGGARNTIYF.

This chain uses TRBV7-9 with TRBJ2-1; D unresolved. The ends were cut back, 7 bases at V and 0 bases at J, with 13 bases in the middle. The CDR3 runs to 15 residues. The germline V gene encodes CDR1 SEHNR and CDR2 FQNEAQ (reference sequence). The CDR3 sequence: CASNLRTSSYNEQFF. For the CDR3, the DNA is TGTGCCAGCAACTTGCGTACGAGCTCCTACAATGAGCAGTTCTTC.

This chain joins TRBV28 and TRBJ1-5; the match to TRBD1 covers 9 bases. The V segment lost 2 bases and the J segment 7 bases; nucleotides outside the gene matches: 6. Germline V gene lookup returns CDR1 MDHEN and CDR2 SYDVKM. This CDR3 has 15 amino acids. The CDR3, as DNA: TGTGCCAGCAGTTTAGGGGACAGGGAGTGGCAGCCCCAGCATTTT. It codes for CASSLGDREWQPQHF.

The chain recombines TRBV28 with TRBJ2-7, with 9 bases fitting TRBD2. J lost 4 bases, V lost 6 bases, and 13 bases had no gene match. CDR3 size: 16 residues. CDR1 is MDHEN, CDR2 SYDVKM, per germline. CDR3 nucleotides: TGTGCCAGCAGCCTAGACAGCTCCCTAGCGGGATACGAGCAGTACTTC. It codes for CASSLDSSLAGYEQYF.

The chain is built from TRBV4-3 and TRBJ2-2; D not resolved. V lost 4 bases to trimming and J lost 1 base, with 10 bases between them. Germline V gene data show CDR1 as LGHNA and CDR2 as YSLEER. This CDR3 has 15 residues. For the CDR3, the DNA is TGCGCCAGCAGCCCAAGAACGGGGAACACCGGGGAGCTGTTTTTT. Protein: CASSPRTGNTGELFF.

The V gene is TRBV6-1, the J gene TRBJ2-6; D may be TRBD2 (5 bases). The CDR3 covers 15 residues. V gave up 0 bases and J gave up 2 bases, with 5 bases separating them. CDR1 and CDR2 from the germline V gene are MNHNS and SASEGT. CDR3: CASSEAGAGANVLTF. The DNA for the CDR3 is TGTGCCAGCAGTGAAGCCGGGGCTGGGGCCAACGTCCTGACTTTC.

The chain recombines TRBV2 with TRBJ2-5; 10 nucleotides agree with TRBD1. The trim removed 8 bases at V and 4 bases at J, leaving 10 bases unmatched. There are 15 residues in the CDR3. Germline V gene sequence: CDR1 SNHLY, CDR2 FYNNEI. The DNA for the CDR3 is TGTGCCAGCCCAAAGGACAGGGGGAGGCGAGAGACCCAGTACTTC. Translating gives CASPKDRGRRETQYF.

The V and J genes are TRBV28 and TRBJ2-7; the match to TRBD1 covers 8 bases. Germline-derived CDR1 and CDR2 are MDHEN and SYDVKM. The CDR3 consists of 14 residues. Trimming cost V 2 bases and J 2 bases; bases outside gene matches: 2. The CDR3 DNA sequence: TGTGCCAGCAGTTTACAGGGGGCCACCTACGAGCAGTACTTC. It encodes CASSLQGATYEQYF. Based on the CDR3 plus reference TRBV28 and TRBJ2-7, the full variable domain is DVKVTQSSRYLVKRTGEKVFLECVQDMDHENMFWYRQDPGLGLRLIYFSYDVKMKEKGDIPEGYSVSREKKERFSLILESASTNQTSMYLCASSLQGATYEQYFGPGTRLTVT.